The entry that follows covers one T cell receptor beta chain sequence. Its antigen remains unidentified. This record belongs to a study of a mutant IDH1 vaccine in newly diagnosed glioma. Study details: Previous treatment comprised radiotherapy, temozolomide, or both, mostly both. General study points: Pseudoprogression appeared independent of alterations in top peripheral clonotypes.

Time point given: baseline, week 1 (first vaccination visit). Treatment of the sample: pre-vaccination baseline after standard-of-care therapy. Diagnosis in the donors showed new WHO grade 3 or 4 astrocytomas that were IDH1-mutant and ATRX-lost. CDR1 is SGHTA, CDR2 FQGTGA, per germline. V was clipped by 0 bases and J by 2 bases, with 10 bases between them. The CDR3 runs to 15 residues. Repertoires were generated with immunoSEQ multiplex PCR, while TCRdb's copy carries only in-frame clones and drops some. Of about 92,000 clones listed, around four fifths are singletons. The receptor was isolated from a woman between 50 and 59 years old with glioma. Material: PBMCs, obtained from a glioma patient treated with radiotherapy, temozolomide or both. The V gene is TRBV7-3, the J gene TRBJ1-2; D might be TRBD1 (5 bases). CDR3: CASSLTGRQNYGYTF. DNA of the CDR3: TGTGCCAGCAGCTTAACGGGGAGACAGAACTATGGCTACACCTTC.